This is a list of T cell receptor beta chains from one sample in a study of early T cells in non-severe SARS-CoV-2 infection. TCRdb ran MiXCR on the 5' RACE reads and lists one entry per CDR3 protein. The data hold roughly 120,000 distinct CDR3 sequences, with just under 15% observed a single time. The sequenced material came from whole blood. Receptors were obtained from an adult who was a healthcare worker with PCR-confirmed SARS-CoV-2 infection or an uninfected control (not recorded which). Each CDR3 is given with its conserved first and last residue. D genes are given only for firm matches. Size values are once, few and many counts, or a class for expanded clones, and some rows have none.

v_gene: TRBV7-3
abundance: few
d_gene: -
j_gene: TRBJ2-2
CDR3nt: TGTGCCAGCAGCCCCGGGTCTACGGGGACCGGGGAGCTGTTTTTT
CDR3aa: CASSPGSTGTGELFF

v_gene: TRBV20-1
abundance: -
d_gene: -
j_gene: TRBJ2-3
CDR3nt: TGCAGTGCTAGAGATGAGTGGGGCGGCACAGATACGCAGTATTTT
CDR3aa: CSARDEWGGTDTQYF

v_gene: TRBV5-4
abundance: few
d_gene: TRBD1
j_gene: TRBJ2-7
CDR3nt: TGTGCCAGCAGCTTGGGACAGGGGACAACCTACGAGCAGTACTTC
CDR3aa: CASSLGQGTTYEQYF

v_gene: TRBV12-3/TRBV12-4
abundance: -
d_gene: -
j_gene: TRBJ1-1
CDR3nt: TGTGCCAGCAGTTTAGGGGACACCATCGACACTGAAGCTTTCTTT
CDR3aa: CASSLGDTIDTEAFF

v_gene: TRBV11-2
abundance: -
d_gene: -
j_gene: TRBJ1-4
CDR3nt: TGTGCCAGCAGCTTAGGTCTTGAAAAACTGTTTTTT
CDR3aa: CASSLGLEKLFF

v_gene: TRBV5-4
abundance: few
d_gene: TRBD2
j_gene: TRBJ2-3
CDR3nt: TGTGCCAGCAGAAGCGGGGGGACCGAACCAGATACGCAGTATTTT
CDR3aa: CASRSGGTEPDTQYF

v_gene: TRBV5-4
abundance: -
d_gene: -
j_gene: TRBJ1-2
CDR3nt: TGTGCCAGCAGCTCCGAACAGGCAGCTAACTATGGCTACACCTTC
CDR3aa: CASSSEQAANYGYTF

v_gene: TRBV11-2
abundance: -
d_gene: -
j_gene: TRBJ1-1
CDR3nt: TGTGCCAGCAGCTTAGTTCCCGGGGTCACTGAAGCTTTCTTT
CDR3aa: CASSLVPGVTEAFF

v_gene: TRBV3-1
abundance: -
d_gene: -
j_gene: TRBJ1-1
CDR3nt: TGTGCCAGCAGCCAAGTGGAGGGGTTTGAAGCTTTCTTT
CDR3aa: CASSQVEGFEAFF

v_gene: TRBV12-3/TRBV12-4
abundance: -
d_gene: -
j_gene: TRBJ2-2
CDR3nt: TGTGCCAGCAGTCCAAACAGATACGCGAACACCGGGGAGCTGTTTTTT
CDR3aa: CASSPNRYANTGELFF

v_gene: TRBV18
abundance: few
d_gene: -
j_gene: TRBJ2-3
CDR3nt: TGTGCCAGCTCAACCGGTGGTCGCGGGTCAGATACGCAGTATTTT
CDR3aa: CASSTGGRGSDTQYF

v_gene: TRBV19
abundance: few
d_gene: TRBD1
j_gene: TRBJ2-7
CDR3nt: TGTGCCAGTAGTACGACAGGGATTTACGAGCAGTACTTC
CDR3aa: CASSTTGIYEQYF

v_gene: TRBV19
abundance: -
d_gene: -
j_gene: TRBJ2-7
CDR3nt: TGTGCCAGTAGTATAGGTTCGTTGTACGAGCAGTACTTC
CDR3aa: CASSIGSLYEQYF

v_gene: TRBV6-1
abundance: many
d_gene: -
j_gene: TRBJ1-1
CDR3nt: TGTGCCAGCAGCTCTGGACAAGGAAGGGTTGAAGCTTTCTTT
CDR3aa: CASSSGQGRVEAFF

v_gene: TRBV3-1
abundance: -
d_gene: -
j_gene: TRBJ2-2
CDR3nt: TGTGCCAGCAGCCAAGATTTGTTCACCGGGGAGCTGTTTTTT
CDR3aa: CASSQDLFTGELFF

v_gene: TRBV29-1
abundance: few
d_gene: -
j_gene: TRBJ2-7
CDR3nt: TGCAGCGTTCGGGGGGACAGCTACGAGCAGTACTTC
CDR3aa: CSVRGDSYEQYF

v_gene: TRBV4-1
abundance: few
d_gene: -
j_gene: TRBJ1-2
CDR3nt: TGCGCCAGCAGCCAAGATATTGGTGGCGACTATGGCTACACCTTC
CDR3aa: CASSQDIGGDYGYTF